The rows below give T cell receptor beta chains drawn from one sample of a study of T-cell memory formation after mild COVID-19. TCRdb recomputed calls from the 5' RACE reads with MiXCR, one row per CDR3 protein. The table records 250,000 to 300,000 distinct CDR3 sequences, under 20% of them present only once. Material: PBMCs or a T cell subset sorted from them (not recorded which). The receptors stem from a man between 18 and 35 years old who had mild COVID-19 (a few samples of this study predate the infection). Cell type and time point are not known. Each CDR3 is given with its conserved first and last residue. D genes are given only for firm matches. Where a row states a size, it is once, few, many or the class of an expanded clone; other rows omit it.

V gene	clone size	D gene	J gene	CDR3 DNA	CDR3 protein
TRBV7-9	few	TRBD2	TRBJ2-5	TGTGCCAGCAGGGAGGGACTAGCCGACCAAGAGACCCAGTACTTC	CASREGLADQETQYF
TRBV6-6	NA	NA	TRBJ2-7	TGTGCCAGCAGTTACTTATTCGGGGGCGAGCAGTACTTC	CASSYLFGGEQYF
TRBV6-6	many	NA	TRBJ2-2	TGTGCCAGTATCGGGCCCTACACCGGGGAGCTGTTTTTT	CASIGPYTGELFF
TRBV6-2/TRBV6-3	few	NA	TRBJ1-2	TGTGCCAGCAGTTACTCGACTCTGGACGGCGAATATGGCTACACCTTC	CASSYSTLDGEYGYTF
TRBV7-6	NA	NA	TRBJ2-3	TGTGCCAGCAGCCCGACACCCAGAGCCACCGTCACAGATACGCAGTATTTT	CASSPTPRATVTDTQYF
TRBV7-9	NA	NA	TRBJ1-5	TGTGCCAGCAGCTTAGGGGAGACCCATCAGCCCCAGCATTTT	CASSLGETHQPQHF
TRBV12-3/TRBV12-4	NA	NA	TRBJ2-2	TGTGCCAGCAGTCCGTCCCGGAGGGGGGCGGACGGGGAGCTGTTTTTT	CASSPSRRGADGELFF
TRBV29-1	many	NA	TRBJ2-5	TGCAGCGTTCATCTCCGCGGAGGCGAGACCCAGTACTTC	CSVHLRGGETQYF
TRBV27	few	NA	TRBJ1-6	TGTGCCAGCAGTTTAAGTGGCAGGTTGGTTAATTCACCCCTCCACTTT	CASSLSGRLVNSPLHF
TRBV4-3	NA	TRBD2	TRBJ2-7	TGCGCCAGCAGCCAAGCGGTACTAGCGGGGGCCGAGCAGTACTTC	CASSQAVLAGAEQYF